These 28 T cell receptor beta chains were all obtained from the same sample, sequenced in a study of cytotoxic CD8 clonotypes in ibrutinib-treated CLL. Assay used: immunoSEQ multiplex PCR; TCRdb lists only in-frame clones, some missing. The sample shows approximately 200,000 clones, over 55% of them seen only once. The material sequenced was PBMCs, taken after 24 months of ibrutinib treatment. The receptors were sampled from a human donor with chronic lymphocytic leukemia.

This clone showed up just a few times. The chain employs TRBV7-2 and TRBJ1-2, with no clear D. V was clipped by 2 bases and J by 7 bases, with 20 bases between them. The germline V gene has CDR1 SGHTA and CDR2 FQGNSA. The CDR3 runs 16 residues. The CDR3 is CASSLWRSRPAGGYTF. CDR3 DNA sequence: TGTGCCAGCAGCTTATGGAGATCCAGGCCGGCGGGTGGCTACACCTTC.

The chain combines TRBV5-1 with TRBJ1-1, with D unclear. The germline V gene encodes CDR1 SGHRS and CDR2 YFSETQ. This CDR3 is 14 amino acids long. Trimming took off 0 bases at V and 3 bases at J, with 9 bases between the two ends. The CDR3 sequence is CASSLGDTYTEAFF. In nucleotides, the CDR3 is TGCGCCAGCAGCTTGGGTGACACCTACACTGAAGCTTTCTTT. Full variable domain (rest looked up from reference TRBV5-1 and TRBJ1-1): KAGVTQTPRYLIKTRGQQVTLSCSPISGHRSVSWYQQTPGQGLQFLFEYFSETQRNKGNFPGRFSGRQFSNSRSEMNVSTLELGDSALYLCASSLGDTYTEAFFGQGTRLTVV.

The chain employs TRBV5-1 and TRBJ2-7; TRBD2 aligns across 8 bases. With V trimmed by 0 bases and J by 2 bases, 1 base remained unmatched. The CDR3 runs 14 residues. CDR1 and CDR2 (germline): SGHRS, YFSETQ. CDR3 protein: CASSLELAAYEQYF. The DNA of the CDR3 is TGCGCCAGCAGCTTGGAACTAGCGGCCTACGAGCAGTACTTC. Variable domain in full (rest from reference TRBV5-1 and TRBJ2-7): KAGVTQTPRYLIKTRGQQVTLSCSPISGHRSVSWYQQTPGQGLQFLFEYFSETQRNKGNFPGRFSGRQFSNSRSEMNVSTLELGDSALYLCASSLELAAYEQYFGPGTRLTVT.

The chain links TRBV28 to TRBJ1-1; unclear D gene. Germline V lookup: CDR1 MDHEN, CDR2 SYDVKM. The CDR3 runs to 13 residues. V was cut by 1 base and J by 4 bases, with 7 bases left in between. The CDR3 spells CASSLLRSTEAFF. The CDR3 DNA sequence: TGTGCCAGCAGTTTATTACGGAGCACTGAAGCTTTCTTT.

V gene TRBV7-2 combines with J gene TRBJ2-1; 9 nucleotides line up with TRBD2. Trimming at V came to 5 bases and at J to 6 bases, leaving 5 bases not matched to a gene. CDR1 is SGHTA and CDR2 is FQGNSA in the germline V gene. The CDR3 consists of 14 residues. This CDR3 is CASSPGLAFNEQFF. Here the CDR3 DNA reads TGTGCCAGCAGCCCGGGACTAGCTTTCAATGAGCAGTTCTTC.

The chain carries TRBV10-3 and TRBJ2-1; D not certain. Germline CDR1 and CDR2: ENHRY and SYGVKD. Trimming shortened V by 6 bases and J by 3 bases, and 15 bases separated the two germline ends. This CDR3 has 15 residues. Here the CDR3 DNA reads TGTGCCATCAGCCCAGAGCTTCCCTTCTACAATGAGCAGTTCTTC. It is translated as CAISPELPFYNEQFF.

The J gene is TRBJ2-3, the V gene TRBV27; weak D call: TRBD2 (7 bases). V lost 7 bases and J lost 3, with 17 bases in between. In germline, CDR1 is MNHEY, CDR2 SMNVEV (reference sequence). The CDR3 has 15 amino acids. Written as DNA, the CDR3 is TGTGCCAGCACGGTGCGGGGGCTTGGAACAGATACGCAGTATTTT. This translates into CASTVRGLGTDTQYF.

The chain carries TRBV27 and TRBJ2-7; the match to TRBD2 covers 7 bases. Germline assignment: CDR1 MNHEY and CDR2 SMNVEV (reference sequence). V lost 2 bases, J lost 2 bases, and 12 bases stayed unmatched. The CDR3 consists of 17 residues. CDR3 loop: CASSLHAGDHNPYEQYF. The CDR3 DNA reads as TGTGCCAGCAGTTTACACGCGGGAGACCACAACCCCTACGAGCAGTACTTC.

The chain recombines TRBV14 with TRBJ2-5; D gene uncertain. The CDR3 runs to 12 residues. Germline CDR1 reads SGHDN; CDR2 reads FVKESK. V was pared by 2 bases and J by 8 bases, with 9 bases between. CDR3 in amino acids: CASSQIQGTQYF. CDR3 coding DNA: TGTGCCAGCAGCCAAATACAAGGCACCCAGTACTTC.

The chain is built from TRBV6-5 and TRBJ2-4, with D maybe TRBD2 (5 bases). Trimming took 5 bases from V and 11 from J, leaving 13 bases between them. The CDR3 spans 12 residues. CDR1 and CDR2 from the germline V gene are MNHEY and SVGAGI. The CDR3 loop reads CASSRRGSLQYF. The CDR3 DNA is TGTGCCAGCAGTCGACGGGGAAGTCTTCAGTACTTC.

The chain joins TRBV18 to TRBJ2-3; no clear D. Germline-derived CDR1 and CDR2 are KGHSH and LQKENI. V lost 6 bases and J lost 0, with 4 bases in between. CDR3 size: 12 residues. DNA of the CDR3: TGTGCCAGCTCCGGAAGCACAGATACGCAGTATTTT. It codes for CASSGSTDTQYF.

V is TRBV5-1 and J is TRBJ2-3, with D maybe TRBD1 (6 bases). The CDR3 contains 19 residues. V lost 0 bases, J lost 4 bases, and 24 bases lay in between. Germline V gene lookup returns CDR1 SGHRS and CDR2 YFSETQ. CDR3 DNA sequence: TGCGCCAGCAGCTTGGAGGGTGACAGGATATTTGGGGAACCAGATACGCAGTATTTT. It is translated as CASSLEGDRIFGEPDTQYF.

CDR3 loop: CASSHPETRYGYTF. The CDR3 coding sequence is TGCGCCAGCAGCCACCCAGAAACTCGCTATGGCTACACCTTC. The rearrangement uses TRBV4-3 and TRBJ1-2, with unresolved D. The germline V gene has CDR1 LGHNA and CDR2 YSLEER. V dropped 3 bases and J dropped 4 bases, with 12 bases sitting between them. There are 14 residues in the CDR3.

The V call is TRBV9, the J call TRBJ2-2; 10 nucleotides line up with TRBD2. Germline V gene data show CDR1 as SGDLS and CDR2 as YYNGEE. V lost 0 bases to trimming and J lost 4 bases; unmatched junction nucleotides: 3. This CDR3 is 16 amino acids long. The CDR3 nucleotides are TGTGCCAGCAGCGTAGTAGGGACTAGCGTCACCGGGGAGCTGTTTTTT. Translating it yields CASSVVGTSVTGELFF.

The chain couples TRBV10-3 to TRBJ1-5, with D hard to call. Germline V gene data show CDR1 as ENHRY and CDR2 as SYGVKD. This CDR3 has 13 residues. V was cut by 4 bases and J by 0 bases, with 4 bases left in between. In DNA form, the CDR3 reads TGTGCCATCAGTGGACATAGCAATCAGCCCCAGCATTTT. It encodes CAISGHSNQPQHF.

This clone occurred a few times. This chain uses TRBV5-1 with TRBJ2-7; tentative D call: TRBD1 (5 bases). V gave up 4 bases and J gave up 6 bases, with 23 bases separating them. This CDR3 contains 16 residues. Germline CDR1 and CDR2: SGHRS and YFSETQ. The CDR3 bases are TGCGCCAGCAGCCAAACTTTGGGATCCTTAAGGGGCGAGCAGTACTTC. It translates to CASSQTLGSLRGEQYF.

The J gene is TRBJ2-7, the V gene TRBV6-4; 10 bases fit TRBD2. Per germline, CDR1 MRHNA and CDR2 SNTAGT. The CDR3 runs to 15 residues. V lost 6 bases and J lost 4; bases outside the gene matches: 9. This CDR3 is CASSPEAGGSYEQYF. CDR3 DNA: TGTGCCAGCAGCCCGGAAGCGGGAGGGTCTTACGAGCAGTACTTC.

This clone was counted between two and nine times. The chain joins TRBV4-1 to TRBJ1-5, with D possibly being TRBD1 (6 bases). The germline gives CDR1 MGHRA, CDR2 YSYEKL. The CDR3 spans 17 residues. V was pared by 0 bases and J by 3 bases, with 15 bases between. For the CDR3, the DNA is TGCGCCAGCAGCCAAGATCCGGGGGCAATGGTCAATCAGCCCCAGCATTTT. Its translation: CASSQDPGAMVNQPQHF.

The chain uses TRBV19 and TRBJ2-1; 9 bases align to TRBD2. The CDR3 length is 15 residues. The germline gives CDR1 LNHDA, CDR2 SQIVND (reference sequence). The V gene end was trimmed by 5 bases and the J gene end by 5 bases; junction bases not matched to a gene: 7. The CDR3: CASSSLTSGNNEQFF. CDR3 coding DNA: TGTGCCAGTAGTTCGTTGACTAGCGGCAACAATGAGCAGTTCTTC.

CDR3 loop: CASSAYPGLVGEQFF. The DNA of the CDR3 is TGTGCCAGCAGTGCCTACCCTGGACTAGTCGGTGAGCAGTTCTTC. The gene calls are TRBV27 and TRBJ2-1, with TRBD2 matching over 7 bases. Germline V gene lookup returns CDR1 MNHEY and CDR2 SMNVEV (reference sequence). The CDR3 is made up of 15 amino acids. J gave up 9 bases and V 5 bases, and 13 bases lay outside the gene matches.

The rearrangement uses TRBV30 and TRBJ1-1; D possibly corresponds to TRBD1 (5 bases). In germline, CDR1 is GTSNPN, CDR2 SVGIG (reference sequence). This CDR3 has 14 residues. V was trimmed by 0 bases and J by 1 base, leaving 9 bases between them. The CDR3 reads CAWSVGVQNTEAFF. The CDR3 coding sequence is TGTGCCTGGAGTGTGGGGGTGCAGAACACTGAAGCTTTCTTT.

V is TRBV19 and J is TRBJ2-5; D gene ambiguous. The CDR3 is made up of 13 amino acids. Trimming took off 3 bases at V and 5 bases at J, with 10 bases between the two ends. From germline, CDR1 is LNHDA and CDR2 SQIVND (reference sequence). The CDR3 is CASSMRPRETQYF. The DNA for the CDR3 is TGTGCCAGTAGTATGCGGCCCCGGGAGACCCAGTACTTC.

The chain has TRBV11-2 and TRBJ2-1; possible D gene TRBD2, 6 bases. This CDR3 comprises 15 residues. Per germline, CDR1 SGHAT and CDR2 FQNNGV. V lost 1 base, J lost 2 bases, and 9 bases lay in between. CDR3 protein: CASSLVAGTYNEQFF. Written as DNA, the CDR3 is TGTGCCAGCAGCTTAGTGGCGGGGACCTACAATGAGCAGTTCTTC.

The chain uses TRBV5-1 and TRBJ2-6, with D possibly TRBD2 on 5 matching bases. This CDR3 comprises 15 residues. CDR1 and CDR2 (germline): SGHRS, YFSETQ. Trimming removed 1 base at V and 0 bases at J, with 5 bases between. The CDR3 nucleotides read TGCGCCAGCAGCTTGACTAGCTCTGGGGCCAACGTCCTGACTTTC. Encoded protein: CASSLTSSGANVLTF. The variable domain in full, with the rest retrieved from reference TRBV5-1 and TRBJ2-6, is KAGVTQTPRYLIKTRGQQVTLSCSPISGHRSVSWYQQTPGQGLQFLFEYFSETQRNKGNFPGRFSGRQFSNSRSEMNVSTLELGDSALYLCASSLTSSGANVLTFGAGSRLTVL.

This rearrangement joins TRBV30 to TRBJ2-1; 13 bases agree with TRBD2. After removal of 1 base from V and 7 bases from J, the junction contained 7 bases not matched to a gene. Germline CDR1 and CDR2: GTSNPN and SVGIG (reference sequence). The CDR3 extends over 16 amino acids. This chain's CDR3 is CAWSGMTSGRRNEQFF. CDR3 sequence (DNA): TGTGCCTGGAGTGGGATGACTAGCGGGAGGAGGAATGAGCAGTTCTTC.

The V and J genes are TRBV7-2 and TRBJ1-1; the D is unclear. The CDR3 runs 16 residues. Deletions cut 1 base from V and 2 bases from J, with 14 bases between. Germline CDR1 reads SGHTA; CDR2 reads FQGNSA. The CDR3: CASSLVYRAGNTEAFF. CDR3 sequence (DNA): TGTGCCAGCAGCTTAGTTTATCGGGCCGGCAACACTGAAGCTTTCTTT.

The V gene is TRBV6-6, the J gene TRBJ1-5; D gene unclear. The germline V and J ends were trimmed by 5 bases and 7 bases, with 9 bases remaining between them. The CDR3 loop spans 12 amino acids. Germline V gene data show CDR1 as MNHNY and CDR2 as SVGAGI (reference sequence). In DNA form, the CDR3 reads TGTGCCAGCAGTCCTACAAGGCAGCCCCAGCATTTT. This encodes CASSPTRQPQHF.

Only one count was recorded for this clone. V is TRBV10-3 and J is TRBJ2-6; D perhaps matches TRBD1 (7 bases). Trimming took 4 bases from V and 0 from J, leaving 13 bases between them. Germline-derived CDR1 and CDR2 are ENHRY and SYGVKD. The CDR3 totals 17 residues. The CDR3 sequence is CAISGGRGDSGANVLTF. The DNA of the CDR3 is TGTGCCATCAGTGGGGGCAGGGGGGACTCTGGGGCCAACGTCCTGACTTTC.